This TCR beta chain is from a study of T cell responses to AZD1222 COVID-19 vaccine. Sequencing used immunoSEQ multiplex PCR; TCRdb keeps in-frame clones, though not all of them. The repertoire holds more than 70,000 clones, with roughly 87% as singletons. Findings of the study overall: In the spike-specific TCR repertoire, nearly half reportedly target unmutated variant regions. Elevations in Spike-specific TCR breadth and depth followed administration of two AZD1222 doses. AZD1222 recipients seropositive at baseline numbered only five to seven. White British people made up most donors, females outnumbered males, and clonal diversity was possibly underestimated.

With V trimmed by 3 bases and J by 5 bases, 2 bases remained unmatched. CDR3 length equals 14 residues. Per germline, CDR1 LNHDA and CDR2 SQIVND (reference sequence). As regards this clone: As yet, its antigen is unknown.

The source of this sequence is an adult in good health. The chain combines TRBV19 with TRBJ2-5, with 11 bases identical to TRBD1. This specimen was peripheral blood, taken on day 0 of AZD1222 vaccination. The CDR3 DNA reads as TGTGCCAGTAGTATTCGGGACAGGGGGGAGACCCAGTACTTC. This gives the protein CASSIRDRGETQYF.